These T cell receptor beta chains were read from a single sample in a study of T cell responses to AZD1222 COVID-19 vaccine. The data were produced by immunoSEQ multiplex PCR, yet TCRdb's version contains in-frame clones alone and is incomplete. The repertoire holds over 150,000 clones, with around 92% as singletons. Sequencing was performed on peripheral blood, taken on day 0 of AZD1222 vaccination. These receptors all stem from an adult in good health. CDR3s include the opening cysteine and the closing phenylalanine or tryptophan. Fields, in order: clone size, V gene, D gene, J gene, CDR3 DNA, CDR3 protein. A D gene is named only where the DNA matches it firmly. Not all rows give a size; the values are once, few, many and, for expanded clones, a class.

>NA|TRBV9|NA|TRBJ2-1
TGTGCCAGCAGCGTAGGCCTTGGATCCTACAATGAGCAGTTCTTC
CASSVGLGSYNEQFF
>NA|TRBV10-3|NA|TRBJ1-2
TGTGCCATCAGTGGGGACCGGAGCTATGGCTACACCTTC
CAISGDRSYGYTF
>NA|TRBV7-6|TRBD1|TRBJ1-3
TGTGCCAGCAGGGCGGACAGGGGGTTTGGAAACACCATATATTTT
CASRADRGFGNTIYF
>NA|TRBV5-1|TRBD2|TRBJ2-1
TGCGCCAGCAGCTTGTTTGCGGGAGGTGGGCTGGGAAATGAGCAGTTCTTC
CASSLFAGGGLGNEQFF
>NA|TRBV5-1|NA|TRBJ2-1
TGCGCCAGCAGCTCATTCATAGGCAGTGAGCAGTTCTTC
CASSSFIGSEQFF
>NA|TRBV29-1|NA|TRBJ1-2
TGCAGCGCTCCTGACGTTGGCTACACCTTC
CSAPDVGYTF
>NA|TRBV10-3|NA|TRBJ1-4
TGTGCCATCAGTGATATTATTGGAAGCCCAACTAATGAAAAACTGTTTTTT
CAISDIIGSPTNEKLFF
>NA|TRBV5-1|TRBD1|TRBJ1-1
TGCGCCAGCAGCGAGGACAGGGCGACTGAAGCTTTCTTT
CASSEDRATEAFF
>NA|TRBV9|NA|TRBJ2-5
TGTGCCAGCAGCGTAGGTCAGTCTGCAATGGAGACCCAGTACTTC
CASSVGQSAMETQYF
>NA|TRBV19|NA|TRBJ2-3
TGTGCCAGTAGCGGGGGCGCAGATACGCAGTATTTT
CASSGGADTQYF
>NA|TRBV4-1|NA|TRBJ2-1
TGCGCCAGCAGCCAACCGACTAGGTCCCGCCGGGAGTTCTTC
CASSQPTRSRREFF
>NA|TRBV9|TRBD1|TRBJ1-1
TGTGCCAGCAGCCCCGGGACAGGGGTCACTGAAGCTTTCTTT
CASSPGTGVTEAFF
>NA|TRBV11-3|NA|TRBJ2-2
TGTGCCAGCAGCTGGGGCACCGGGGAGCTGTTTTTT
CASSWGTGELFF
>NA|TRBV3-1/TRBV3-2|NA|TRBJ1-6
TGTGCCAGCAGCCAAGGAGGGCAGGGAGGGTCACCCCTCCACTTT
CASSQGGQGGSPLHF
>NA|TRBV21-1|NA|TRBJ1-2
TGTGCCAGCAGCAAAGGGAAATACTCTCCGGGACAGAAAAACTATGGCTACACCTTC
CASSKGKYSPGQKNYGYTF
>NA|TRBV15|NA|TRBJ1-2
TGTGCCACCAGCAGAGATCGCAAGGGAAGGGGGTATGGCTACACCTTC
CATSRDRKGRGYGYTF
>NA|TRBV6-2/TRBV6-3|NA|TRBJ1-2
TGTGCCAGCAGTTACTGGGACACTAACTATGGCTACACCTTC
CASSYWDTNYGYTF
>NA|TRBV11-2|TRBD2|TRBJ2-1
TGTGCCAGCAGCTCCGGACTAGGCGGTAATGAGCAGTTCTTC
CASSSGLGGNEQFF
>NA|TRBV28|NA|TRBJ1-2
TGTGCCAGCAGTTTAGGAAAGATCTATGGCTACACCTTC
CASSLGKIYGYTF
>once|TRBV19|TRBD2|TRBJ2-1
TGTGCCAGTAGAATCTATAGTGGGACTAGCGGGATCTATGAGCAGTTCTTC
CASRIYSGTSGIYEQFF
>NA|TRBV7-8|NA|TRBJ1-5
TGTGCCAGCAGCTTAGCGACAGCTGGCAATCAGCCCCAGCATTTT
CASSLATAGNQPQHF
>NA|TRBV4-2|TRBD2|TRBJ2-5
TGTGCCAGCAGCCAAGGTGGCGCGGGAGGGCCCGAAGAGACCCAGTACTTC
CASSQGGAGGPEETQYF
>NA|TRBV18|NA|TRBJ1-6
TGTGCCAGCTCATATATGGAGGTTCTTAATTCACCCCTCCACTTT
CASSYMEVLNSPLHF
>NA|TRBV29-1|NA|TRBJ2-2
TGCAGCGTTGGGGCGAACACCGGGGAGCTGTTTTTT
CSVGANTGELFF
>once|TRBV15|NA|TRBJ1-4
TGTGCCACCAGCAGAGTGGGCAGGGAACGTGAAAAACTGTTTTTT
CATSRVGREREKLFF
>NA|TRBV5-1|NA|TRBJ2-3
TGCGCCAGCAGCTTCGGGTCGCTGGTAGATACGCAGTATTTT
CASSFGSLVDTQYF
>NA|TRBV5-1|NA|TRBJ2-2
TGCGCCAGCAGCTTGGTGGCAGCGTTTAACACCGGGGAGCTGTTTTTT
CASSLVAAFNTGELFF
>NA|TRBV19|NA|TRBJ1-2
TGTGCCAGTGAGAAAGGGACAAGAGCTAACTATGGCTACACCTTC
CASEKGTRANYGYTF
>NA|TRBV7-9|NA|TRBJ1-1
TGTGCCAGCAGCCCTATTACAGGGAACACTGAAGCTTTCTTT
CASSPITGNTEAFF
>NA|TRBV29-1|TRBD1|TRBJ2-5
TGCAGCGTTGAGCAGGGGGAAGAGACCCAGTACTTC
CSVEQGEETQYF
>NA|TRBV6-1|NA|TRBJ2-6
TGTGCCAGCAGTGACAGGGTTGGGGCCAACGTCCTGACTTTC
CASSDRVGANVLTF
>once|TRBV2|TRBD2|TRBJ2-2
TGTGCCAGCAGTGAGGGTAGCGGGGGGCCCACCGGGGAGCTGTTTTTT
CASSEGSGGPTGELFF
>NA|TRBV11-1|NA|TRBJ1-1
TGTGCCAGCAGCTTAGGGGCCAGGGACGGCACTGAAGCTTTCTTT
CASSLGARDGTEAFF